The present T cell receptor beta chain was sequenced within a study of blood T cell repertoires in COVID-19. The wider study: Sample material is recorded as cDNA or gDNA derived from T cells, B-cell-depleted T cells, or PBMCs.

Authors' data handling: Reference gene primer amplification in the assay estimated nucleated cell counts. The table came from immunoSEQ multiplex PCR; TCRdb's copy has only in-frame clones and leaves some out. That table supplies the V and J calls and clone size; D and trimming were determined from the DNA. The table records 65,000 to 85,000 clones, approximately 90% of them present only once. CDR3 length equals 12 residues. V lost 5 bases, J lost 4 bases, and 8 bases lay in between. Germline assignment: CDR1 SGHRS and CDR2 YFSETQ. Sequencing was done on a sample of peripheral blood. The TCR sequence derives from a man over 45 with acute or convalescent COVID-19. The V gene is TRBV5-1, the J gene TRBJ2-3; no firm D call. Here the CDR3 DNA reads TGCGCCAGCAGGATAGCATCAGATACGCAGTATTTT. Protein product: CASRIASDTQYF.